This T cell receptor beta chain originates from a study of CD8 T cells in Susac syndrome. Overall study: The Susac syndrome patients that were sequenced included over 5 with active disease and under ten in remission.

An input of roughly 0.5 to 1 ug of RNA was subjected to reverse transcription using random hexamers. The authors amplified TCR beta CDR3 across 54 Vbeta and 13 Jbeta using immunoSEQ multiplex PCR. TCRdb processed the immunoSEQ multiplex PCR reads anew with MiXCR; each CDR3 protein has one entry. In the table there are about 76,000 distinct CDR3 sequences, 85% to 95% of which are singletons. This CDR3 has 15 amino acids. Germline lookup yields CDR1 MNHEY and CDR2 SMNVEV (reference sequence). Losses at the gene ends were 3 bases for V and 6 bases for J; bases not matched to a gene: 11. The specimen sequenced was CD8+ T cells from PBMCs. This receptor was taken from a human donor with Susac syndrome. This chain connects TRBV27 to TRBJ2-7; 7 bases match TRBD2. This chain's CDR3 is CASSLRGRAGSEQYF. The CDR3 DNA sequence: TGTGCCAGCAGTTTGCGCGGGAGAGCCGGAAGCGAGCAGTACTTC.